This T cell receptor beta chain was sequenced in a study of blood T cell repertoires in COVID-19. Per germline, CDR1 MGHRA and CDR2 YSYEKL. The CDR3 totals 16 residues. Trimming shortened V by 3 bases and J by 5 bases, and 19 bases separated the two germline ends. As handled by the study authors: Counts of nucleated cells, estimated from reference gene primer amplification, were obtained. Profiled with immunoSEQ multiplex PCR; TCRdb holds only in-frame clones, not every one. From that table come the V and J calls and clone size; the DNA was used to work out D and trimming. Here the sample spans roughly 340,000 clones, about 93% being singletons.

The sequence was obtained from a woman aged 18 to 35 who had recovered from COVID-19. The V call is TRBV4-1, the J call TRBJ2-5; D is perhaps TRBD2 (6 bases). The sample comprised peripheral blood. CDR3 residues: CASSHRDSDTRETQYF. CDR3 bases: TGCGCCAGCAGCCATCGGGACTCCGATACACGGGAGACCCAGTACTTC.